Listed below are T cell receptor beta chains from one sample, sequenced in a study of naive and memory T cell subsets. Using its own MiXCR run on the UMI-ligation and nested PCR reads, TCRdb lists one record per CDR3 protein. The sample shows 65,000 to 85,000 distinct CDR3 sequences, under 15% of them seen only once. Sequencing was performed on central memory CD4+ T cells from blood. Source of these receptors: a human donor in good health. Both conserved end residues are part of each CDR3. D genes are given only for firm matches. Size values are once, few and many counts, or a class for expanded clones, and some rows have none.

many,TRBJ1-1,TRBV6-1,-,CASSDLGHGDEAFF,TGTGCCAGCAGTGACCTGGGACATGGGGATGAAGCTTTCTTT
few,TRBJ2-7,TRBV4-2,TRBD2,CASSPRTSGGGTYEQYF,TGTGCCAGCAGCCCGAGGACTAGCGGGGGGGGTACCTACGAGCAGTACTTC
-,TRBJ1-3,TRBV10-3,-,CAISRTQGFSGNTIYF,TGTGCCATCAGTCGAACCCAGGGGTTTTCTGGAAACACCATATATTTT
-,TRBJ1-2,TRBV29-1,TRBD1,CSVEDPNRGDGYTF,TGCAGCGTTGAAGATCCCAACAGGGGGGATGGCTACACCTTC
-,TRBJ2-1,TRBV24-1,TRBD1,CATSDRGQGARPKYNEQFF,TGTGCCACCAGTGACCGGGGACAGGGGGCGAGGCCGAAGTACAATGAGCAGTTCTTC
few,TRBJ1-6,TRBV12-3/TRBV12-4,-,CASTVGNNSPLHF,TGTGCCAGCACCGTGGGCAATAATTCACCCCTCCACTTT
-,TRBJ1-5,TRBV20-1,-,CSAREVSNQPQHF,TGCAGTGCTAGAGAGGTCTCCAATCAGCCCCAGCATTTT
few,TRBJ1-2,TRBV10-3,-,CAIKGKFGYNYGYTF,TGTGCCATCAAGGGGAAGTTCGGATATAACTATGGCTACACCTTC
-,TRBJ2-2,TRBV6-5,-,CASSGDLAGELFF,TGTGCCAGCAGTGGGGATCTAGCCGGGGAGCTGTTTTTT
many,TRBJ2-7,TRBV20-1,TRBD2,CSAAPVTSGYEQYF,TGCAGTGCTGCGCCGGTCACTAGCGGTTACGAGCAGTACTTC
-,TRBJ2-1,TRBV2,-,CASRAGQTGSRF,TGTGCCAGCAGGGCCGGACAGACTGGGTCCCGCTTC
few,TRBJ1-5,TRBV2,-,CASSGQRNNQPQHF,TGTGCCAGCAGTGGACAGAGAAATAATCAGCCCCAGCATTTT
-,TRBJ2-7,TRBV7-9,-,CASSLGLALLLVDEQYF,TGTGCCAGCAGCTTAGGGCTAGCGCTGTTACTCGTTGACGAGCAGTACTTC
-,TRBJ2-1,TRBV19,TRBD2,CASSTSSGRSRSYNEQFF,TGTGCCAGTAGTACAAGTAGCGGGAGGTCCAGGTCCTACAATGAGCAGTTCTTC
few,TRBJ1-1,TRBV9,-,CASSSRLGGDTNTEAFF,TGTGCCAGCAGCTCAAGGTTGGGTGGCGACACTAACACTGAAGCTTTCTTT
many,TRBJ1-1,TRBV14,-,CASSQDYGTLTLNTEAFF,TGTGCCAGCAGCCAAGATTACGGGACCCTCACTTTAAACACTGAAGCTTTCTTT
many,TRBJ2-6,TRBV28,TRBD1,CASIPRQGAPGANVLTF,TGTGCCAGCATCCCCAGACAGGGTGCCCCTGGGGCCAACGTCCTGACTTTC
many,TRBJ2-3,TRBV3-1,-,CASSRSDTQYF,TGTGCCAGCAGCCGGTCAGATACGCAGTATTTT
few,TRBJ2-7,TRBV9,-,CASSPRRAPAEQYF,TGTGCCAGCAGCCCCCGACGAGCTCCGGCCGAGCAGTACTTC
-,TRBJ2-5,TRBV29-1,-,CSGNGQLERQETQYF,TGCAGCGGCAACGGACAGTTAGAGCGGCAAGAGACCCAGTACTTC
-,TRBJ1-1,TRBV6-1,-,CASSEALGGGGTEAFF,TGTGCCAGCAGTGAAGCGCTTGGGGGTGGTGGGACTGAAGCTTTCTTT
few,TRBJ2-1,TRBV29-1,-,CSVAVVGYNEQFF,TGCAGCGTTGCAGTAGTCGGATACAATGAGCAGTTCTTC
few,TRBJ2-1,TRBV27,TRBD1,CASSPTTGGPYNEQFF,TGTGCCAGCAGTCCAACGACAGGGGGCCCCTACAATGAGCAGTTCTTC
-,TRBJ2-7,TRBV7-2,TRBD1,CASSLGLQGAEQYF,TGTGCCAGCAGCTTAGGTCTCCAGGGGGCCGAGCAGTACTTC
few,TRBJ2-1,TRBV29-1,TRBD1,CSVAGTVFSYNEQFF,TGCAGCGTGGCTGGGACAGTCTTTTCCTACAATGAGCAGTTCTTC
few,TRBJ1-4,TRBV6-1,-,CASSEAWGLDEKLFF,TGTGCCAGCAGTGAAGCGTGGGGGCTGGATGAAAAACTGTTTTTT
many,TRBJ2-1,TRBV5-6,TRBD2,CASSSRASGPYNEQFF,TGTGCCAGCAGCTCGAGAGCTAGCGGTCCGTACAATGAGCAGTTCTTC
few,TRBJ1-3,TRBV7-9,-,CASSFSRGPGNTIYF,TGTGCCAGCAGCTTTTCGAGGGGCCCTGGAAACACCATATATTTT
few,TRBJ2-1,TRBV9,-,CASSVGERSFYNEQFF,TGTGCCAGCAGCGTAGGCGAGCGATCGTTCTACAATGAGCAGTTCTTC
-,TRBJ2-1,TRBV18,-,CASSPSQGHNEQFF,TGTGCCAGCTCACCAAGCCAGGGGCACAATGAGCAGTTCTTC
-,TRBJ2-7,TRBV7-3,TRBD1,CASSPRQGGEQYF,TGTGCCAGCAGCCCCAGACAGGGCGGGGAGCAGTACTTC
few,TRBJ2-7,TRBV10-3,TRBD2,CAISPQKTSAYEQYF,TGTGCCATCAGTCCCCAGAAGACTAGCGCCTACGAGCAGTACTTC
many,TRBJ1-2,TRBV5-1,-,CASRQNTGTNYGYTF,TGCGCCAGCAGACAAAATACCGGGACCAACTATGGCTACACCTTC
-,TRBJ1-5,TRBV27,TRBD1,CATRSRTGVRGYISQEHF,TGTGCCACCCGCTCCAGGACAGGGGTCCGGGGGTATATCAGCCAGGAGCATTTT
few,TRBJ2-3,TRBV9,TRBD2,CASSASGSVGDTQYF,TGTGCCAGCAGCGCGAGCGGGAGTGTGGGAGATACGCAGTATTTT
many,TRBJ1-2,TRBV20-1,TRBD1,CSASGTGAYGYTF,TGCAGTGCTAGTGGGACAGGGGCCTATGGCTACACCTTC
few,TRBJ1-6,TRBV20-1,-,CSARDQGRNSPLHF,TGCAGTGCTAGAGATCAGGGGCGAAATTCACCCCTCCACTTT
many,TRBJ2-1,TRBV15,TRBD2,CATSRGSSGVYNEQFF,TGTGCCACCAGCAGAGGCTCTAGCGGGGTTTACAATGAGCAGTTCTTC
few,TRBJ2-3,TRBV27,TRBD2,CASSSREGTVGTDTQYF,TGTGCCAGCAGTTCCCGGGAGGGCACGGTAGGCACAGATACGCAGTATTTT
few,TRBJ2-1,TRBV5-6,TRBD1,CASSRKGTGEYNEQFF,TGTGCCAGCAGCCGTAAAGGGACAGGGGAGTACAATGAGCAGTTCTTC
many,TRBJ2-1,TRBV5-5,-,CASSVGRLVNEQFF,TGTGCCAGCAGCGTGGGCCGACTAGTCAATGAGCAGTTCTTC
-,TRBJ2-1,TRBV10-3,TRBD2,CAISEGPSGSFNEQFF,TGTGCCATCAGTGAAGGCCCTAGCGGGAGCTTCAATGAGCAGTTCTTC
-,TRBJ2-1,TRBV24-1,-,CATSEGSVDEQFF,TGTGCCACCTCGGAGGGGAGCGTCGATGAGCAGTTCTTC
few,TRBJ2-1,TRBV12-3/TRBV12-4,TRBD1,CASRRETGDKQFF,TGTGCCAGCAGACGAGAAACAGGGGACAAGCAGTTCTTC
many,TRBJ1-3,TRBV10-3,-,CATMTVNSGNTIYF,TGTGCCACCATGACAGTAAACTCTGGAAACACCATATATTTT
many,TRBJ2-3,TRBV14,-,CASSHQQGISTDTQYF,TGTGCCAGCAGCCATCAACAGGGAATTAGCACAGATACGCAGTATTTT
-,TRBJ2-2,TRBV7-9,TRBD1,CASSRGQVDTGELFF,TGTGCCAGCAGCCGGGGACAGGTCGACACCGGGGAGCTGTTTTTT
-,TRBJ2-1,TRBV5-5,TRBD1,CASSLWGQYYNEQFF,TGTGCCAGCAGCCTGTGGGGACAGTACTACAATGAGCAGTTCTTC
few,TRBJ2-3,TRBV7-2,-,CASSLVAEDTQYF,TGTGCCAGCAGCTTGGTGGCGGAAGATACGCAGTATTTT
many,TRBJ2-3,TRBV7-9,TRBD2,CASSRSAGAGTDTQYF,TGTGCCAGCAGCCGATCGGCGGGAGCCGGCACAGATACGCAGTATTTT
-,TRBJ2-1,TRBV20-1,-,CSARGERSFNEQFF,TGCAGTGCTAGAGGGGAACGGTCGTTCAATGAGCAGTTCTTC
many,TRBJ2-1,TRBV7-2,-,CASSTGPLTYNEQFF,TGTGCCAGCAGCACGGGACCTCTTACCTACAATGAGCAGTTCTTC